The 32 T cell receptor beta chains below were found in one sample sequenced in a study of regulatory and conventional T cells in RAG deficiency. Only in-frame clones appear in the TCRdb table, and some are missing; sequencing was by immunoSEQ multiplex PCR. Of some 30,000 clones listed, around nine tenths are singletons. The data also belong to a second study, concerning regulatory T cells. This second study says: The primer mix had 52 TRBV and 13 TRBJ primers.

The sequenced sample consisted of CD8+ T cells sorted from blood. These receptors were collected from a human donor in good health.

In the case of this clone: This sequence is one base from a far larger clone and is likely a read error. Distinct nucleotide sequences in the sample also encode this CDR3. This rearrangement joins TRBV5-1 to TRBJ2-7; D unresolved. CDR1 is SGHRS, CDR2 YFSETQ, per germline. This CDR3 has 15 residues. Trimming shortened V by 0 bases and J by 0 bases, and 10 bases separated the two germline ends. The CDR3 DNA sequence: TGCGCCAGCAGCTTGGACAGTCAGAGCTCCTACGAGCAGTACTTC. Translated, it gives CASSLDSQSSYEQYF.

V usage is TRBV15 and J usage is TRBJ2-7; D not resolved. The tail of the sequence fits TRBJ2-1 better, so the J call may be wrong. Germline CDR1 reads LNHNV; CDR2 reads YYDKDF (reference sequence). This CDR3 is 13 amino acids long. CDR3 sequence reads: CATSSRRYNEQFF. CDR3 nucleotides: TGTGCCACCAGCAGCCGCCGATACAATGAGCAGTTCTTC.

This rearrangement joins TRBV25-1 to TRBJ2-7; 11 bases agree with TRBD2. The V gene end was trimmed by 3 bases and the J gene end by 1 base; junction bases not matched to a gene: 5. This CDR3 is 16 amino acids long. Germline values: CDR1 MGHDK, CDR2 SYGVNS. This chain's CDR3 is CASSDLGTSGSYEQYF. The CDR3, as DNA: TGTGCCAGCAGTGACCTTGGGACTAGCGGATCCTACGAGCAGTACTTC.

This clone has just one count. The chain uses TRBV19 and TRBJ2-1; 10 bases line up with TRBD2. Germline values: CDR1 LNHDA, CDR2 SQIVND (reference sequence). V lost 3 bases, J lost 0 bases, and 2 bases stayed unmatched. The CDR3 contains 16 residues. This chain's CDR3 is CASSILAGGSYNEQFF. DNA for the CDR3: TGTGCCAGTAGTATTTTAGCGGGGGGCTCCTACAATGAGCAGTTCTTC.

The chain combines TRBV7-2 with TRBJ2-1; no definite D call. Germline lookup yields CDR1 SGHTA and CDR2 FQGNSA. The V end lost 0 bases, the J end lost 7 bases, and 10 bases lay between the germline ends. The CDR3 runs to 14 residues. The CDR3 DNA is TGTGCCAGCAGCTTAGCCTTTAGGGTAAATGAGCAGTTCTTC. Translation: CASSLAFRVNEQFF.

The V and J genes are TRBV28 and TRBJ1-1; the D gene is possibly TRBD1 (6 bases). The CDR3 totals 14 residues. V lost 5 bases and J 2 bases, leaving 12 bases between the germline ends. Germline V gene sequence: CDR1 MDHEN, CDR2 SYDVKM. DNA of the CDR3: TGTGCCAGCAGTGGCAGGGGCGGAAACACTGAAGCTTTCTTT. Amino acid sequence: CASSGRGGNTEAFF. The full variable domain, rest sourced from reference TRBV28 and TRBJ1-1, is DVKVTQSSRYLVKRTGEKVFLECVQDMDHENMFWYRQDPGLGLRLIYFSYDVKMKEKGDIPEGYSVSREKKERFSLILESASTNQTSMYLCASSGRGGNTEAFFGQGTRLTVV.

The chain combines TRBV21-1 with TRBJ1-1; the table's D call, TRBD1, has no DNA check behind it. TRBV21-1 represents a pseudogene. The length of the CDR3 is 17 residues. In nucleotides, the CDR3 is TGTGCCAGCAGAGACGACAGGGTGTGTTTTGGTAGCACTGAAGCTTTCTTT. Translation: CASRDDRVCFGSTEAFF.

J is TRBJ2-1 and V is TRBV9; D perhaps matches TRBD2 (7 bases). Trimming removed 0 bases from V and 5 bases from J, with 18 bases in between. CDR3 size: 17 residues. CDR1 is SGDLS, CDR2 YYNGEE, per germline. CDR3: CASSVGFLGGAHNEQFF. For the CDR3, the DNA is TGTGCCAGCAGCGTAGGGTTTTTGGGGGGGGCTCACAATGAGCAGTTCTTC.

This CDR3 is CASSMRNEKLFF. As DNA, the CDR3 is TGTGCCAGCAGTATGAGGAATGAAAAACTGTTTTTT. The chain carries TRBV6-5 and TRBJ1-4; D is unresolved. CDR1 and CDR2 (germline): MNHEY, SVGAGI. This CDR3 comprises 12 residues. Trimming left V 5 bases short and J 5 bases short, with 6 bases between.

The chain joins TRBV11-2 to TRBJ2-3, with D unclear. V lost 5 bases to trimming and J lost 1 base, with 1 base between them. The CDR3 is 11 amino acids. Germline V lookup: CDR1 SGHAT, CDR2 FQNNGV. The CDR3 here is CASSRTDTQYF. The CDR3, as DNA: TGTGCCAGCAGCCGCACAGATACGCAGTATTTT.

The J gene is TRBJ1-2, the V gene TRBV6-1; D gene uncertain. This CDR3 is built from 14 residues. V lost 5 bases and J lost 4, with 14 bases in between. CDR1 and CDR2 from the germline V gene are MNHNS and SASEGT. CDR3 protein: CASSYPGAGYGYTF. CDR3 coding DNA: TGTGCCAGCAGTTATCCGGGAGCGGGCTATGGCTACACCTTC.

This clone has just one count. The chain employs TRBV7-9 and TRBJ2-3; D gene uncertain. Trimming left V 5 bases short and J 10 bases short, with 16 bases between. Germline CDR1 is SEHNR and CDR2 is FQNEAQ (reference sequence). The CDR3 sequence is 13 residues long. The CDR3 sequence: CASSAATGFAQYF. The CDR3 DNA sequence: TGTGCCAGCAGCGCAGCTACCGGCTTTGCGCAGTATTTT.

The gene calls are TRBV5-1 and TRBJ2-3; 11 bases match TRBD2. Germline assignment: CDR1 SGHRS and CDR2 YFSETQ. Trimming removed 6 bases from V and 3 bases from J; junction bases left unmatched: 15. This CDR3 comprises 18 residues. CDR3: CASTRGARGLAVTDTQYF. For the CDR3, the DNA is TGCGCCAGCACGCGGGGGGCGAGGGGACTAGCGGTTACAGATACGCAGTATTTT.

The chain carries TRBV25-1 and TRBJ1-1; 10 bases are shared with TRBD1. Germline V gene sequence: CDR1 MGHDK, CDR2 SYGVNS. Trimming cost V 8 bases and J 3 bases; bases outside gene matches: 12. CDR3 length equals 16 residues. The CDR3 region has the DNA TGTGCCAGCGAGGACCGGGACAGGGGATGGGACACTGAAGCTTTCTTT. Translating it yields CASEDRDRGWDTEAFF.

Points on this clone: At one end, the junction sequence differs from germline, possibly due to a read error. V usage is TRBV18 and J usage is TRBJ2-3; no clear D gene. This CDR3 comprises 15 residues. CDR1 and CDR2 from the germline V gene are KGHSH and LQKENI. CDR3 nucleotide sequence: TGTGCCAGCTCAGCACCTGGCCCTGGGGCAGATACGCAGTATTTT. It translates to CASSAPGPGADTQYF.

This chain joins TRBV21-1 and TRBJ1-5. TRBV21-1 is noted as a pseudogene. The CDR3 is 10 residues long. CDR3 in DNA: TGTGCCAGCGGCGATCAGCCCCAGCATTTT. Its protein product is CASGDQPQHF.

The chain carries TRBV19 and TRBJ1-2; D possibly corresponds to TRBD1 (5 bases). V was cut by 2 bases and J by 3 bases, with 16 bases left in between. The CDR3 loop spans 16 amino acids. CDR1 and CDR2 (germline): LNHDA, SQIVND (reference sequence). CDR3 DNA: TGTGCCAGTAGTATACTTGGGGGACGGTCTTACTATGGCTACACCTTC. Translation gives CASSILGGRSYYGYTF.

This chain uses TRBV18 with TRBJ1-1; no reliable D call. Trimming left V 0 bases short and J 7 bases short, with 9 bases between. This CDR3 is built from 13 residues. The germline gives CDR1 KGHSH, CDR2 LQKENI. This chain's CDR3 is CASSPPGSDEAFF. The CDR3 DNA is TGTGCCAGCTCACCACCCGGGTCAGATGAAGCTTTCTTT.

The chain joins TRBV5-1 to TRBJ1-2, with D possibly matching TRBD1 (5 bases). CDR3 length equals 12 residues. From germline, CDR1 is SGHRS and CDR2 YFSETQ. Trimming took off 0 bases at V and 7 bases at J, with 7 bases between the two ends. CDR3 nucleotide sequence: TGCGCCAGCAGCTTGGCCGGGGGTGGCTACACCTTC. Residues: CASSLAGGGYTF.

The V gene is TRBV6-4, the J gene TRBJ2-2; 8 bases align to TRBD1. Germline loops: CDR1 MRHNA, CDR2 SNTAGT. Germline trimming cut 3 bases from V and 4 bases from J; bases unmatched to any gene: 1. This CDR3 has 14 residues. The CDR3 DNA sequence: TGTGCCAGCAGTGAACAGGGGGGCACCGGGGAGCTGTTTTTT. Its protein is CASSEQGGTGELFF.

The chain recombines TRBV9 with TRBJ2-1, with 8 bases identical to TRBD2. The CDR3 contains 16 residues. Germline assignment: CDR1 SGDLS and CDR2 YYNGEE. V lost 4 bases, J lost 4 bases, and 10 bases stayed unmatched. CDR3 region: CASSPRPGGAYNEQFF. The CDR3 region has the DNA TGTGCCAGCAGCCCCCGGCCGGGAGGGGCATACAATGAGCAGTTCTTC.

The rearrangement joins TRBV7-9 to TRBJ2-1; a possible D gene is TRBD1 (6 bases). V shed 5 bases and J shed 7 bases, with 18 bases lying between them. The CDR3 covers 15 residues. Germline V CDR1 and CDR2: SEHNR, FQNEAQ (reference sequence). CDR3 region: CASSPTLGARNEQFF. In nucleotides, the CDR3 is TGTGCCAGCAGCCCGACCTTGGGGGCTAGGAATGAGCAGTTCTTC.

This chain connects TRBV6-5 to TRBJ1-1; 7 positions agree with TRBD1. This CDR3 contains 14 residues. V lost 0 bases to trimming and J lost 4 bases; unmatched junction nucleotides: 2. Looked up from germline, CDR1 is MNHEY and CDR2 is SVGAGI. CDR3 sequence (DNA): TGTGCCAGCAGTTACTCGCGACAGGGCACTGAAGCTTTCTTT. Its protein product is CASSYSRQGTEAFF.

The chain employs TRBV19 and TRBJ1-1; D not resolved. The germline V gene encodes CDR1 LNHDA and CDR2 SQIVND (reference sequence). The V end lost 7 bases, the J end lost 1 base, and 10 bases lay between the germline ends. The CDR3 length is 13 residues. The CDR3 here is CASKMGRNTEAFF. The CDR3 bases are TGTGCCAGTAAAATGGGCAGGAACACTGAAGCTTTCTTT. Full variable domain (outside the CDR3, taken from reference TRBV19 and TRBJ1-1): DGGITQSPKYLFRKEGQNVTLSCEQNLNHDAMYWYRQDPGQGLRLIYYSQIVNDFQKGDIAEGYSVSREKKESFPLTVTSAQKNPTAFYLCASKMGRNTEAFFGQGTRLTVV.

The J gene is TRBJ2-1, the V gene TRBV7-8; 11 positions match TRBD2. The CDR3 length is 15 residues. Per germline, CDR1 SGHVS and CDR2 FQNEAQ. The ends lost 5 bases at V and 9 bases at J; junction bases unmatched: 9. The CDR3 is CASSAIAGGLGEQFF. The CDR3 DNA sequence: TGTGCCAGCAGCGCTATAGCGGGGGGGCTAGGTGAGCAGTTCTTC.

The V call is TRBV27, the J call TRBJ2-2; no reliable D call. Trimming took off 2 bases at V and 3 bases at J, with 7 bases between the two ends. The germline V gene encodes CDR1 MNHEY and CDR2 SMNVEV (reference sequence). The length of the CDR3 is 14 residues. The CDR3: CASSLQEYTGELFF. Here the CDR3 DNA reads TGTGCCAGCAGTTTACAGGAATACACCGGGGAGCTGTTTTTT.

V usage is TRBV5-8 and J usage is TRBJ1-1; the D is unclear. Germline CDR1 reads SGHTS; CDR2 reads YDEGEE. The V and J ends lost 2 bases and 0 bases respectively, with 8 bases between them. The CDR3 spans 14 residues. The chain's CDR3 is CASSFGVVNTEAFF. The CDR3 region has the DNA TGTGCCAGCAGCTTCGGGGTAGTGAACACTGAAGCTTTCTTT.

The CDR3 reads CASSGREYEQYF. CDR3 DNA sequence: TGTGCCAGCAGCGGCCGGGAGTACGAGCAGTACTTC. V and J are TRBV11-2 and TRBJ2-7; a weak D match, TRBD2 (6 bases). Germline CDR1 reads SGHAT; CDR2 reads FQNNGV. V lost 5 bases, J lost 4 bases, and 9 bases lay in between. The CDR3 has 12 residues.

This chain links TRBV7-9 with TRBJ2-7, with 7 nucleotides matching TRBD2. V was clipped by 4 bases and J by 10 bases; unmatched bases: 4. The V gene's germline CDR1 is SEHNR and CDR2 FQNEAQ (reference sequence). This CDR3 is built from 11 residues. The CDR3 DNA follows: TGTGCCAGCAGCTCAGGACTAGGTCAGTACTTC. It codes for CASSSGLGQYF. The full variable domain, in which reference TRBV7-9 and TRBJ2-7 provide the parts outside the CDR3, is DTGVSQNPRHKITKRGQNVTFRCDPISEHNRLYWYRQTLGQGPEFLTYFQNEAQLEKSRLLSDRFSAERPKGSFSTLEIQRTEQGDSAMYLCASSSGLGQYFGPGTRLTVT.

On this clone itself: At one boundary the junction diverges from the germline segment, which might be a read error. The V and J genes are TRBV7-7 and TRBJ2-1; D possibly uses TRBD1 or TRBD2 (5 bases each). CDR3 length: 14 residues. Germline CDR1 reads SSHAT; CDR2 reads FNYEAQ (reference sequence). CDR3 nucleotides: TGTGCTAGCATGAGGGGAATATCGGACAATGAGCAGTTCTTC. Translating gives CASMRGISDNEQFF.

The rearrangement links TRBV27 to TRBJ1-6; 11 positions match TRBD1. CDR3 length equals 18 residues. Germline V lookup: CDR1 MNHEY, CDR2 SMNVEV (reference sequence). Trimming took 7 bases from V and 4 from J; bases not matched to a gene: 12. CDR3 protein: CASTLIGQGARYNSPLHF. The CDR3 DNA is TGTGCCAGCACACTAATTGGACAGGGGGCGAGGTATAATTCACCCCTCCACTTT.

This rearrangement joins TRBV9 to TRBJ1-1; D not resolved. CDR1 and CDR2 from the germline V gene are SGDLS and YYNGEE. V shed 1 base and J shed 0 bases, with 10 bases lying between them. The CDR3 has 15 amino acids. This CDR3 reads CASSVTVGVNTEAFF. In DNA form, the CDR3 reads TGTGCCAGCAGCGTAACAGTCGGCGTGAACACTGAAGCTTTCTTT.